The 9 T cell receptor beta chains below come from one sample, sequenced in a study of cytomegalovirus exposure and HLA in healthy donors. Data came from immunoSEQ multiplex PCR; TCRdb stores just in-frame clones and leaves some out. The sample lists some 160,000 clones; just over 90% were seen once. The specimen sequenced was PBMCs. These TCRs come from a man between 18 and 29 years old in good health and CMV-seronegative.

The chain links TRBV6-6 to TRBJ2-7; 9 nucleotides agree with TRBD2. Germline V lookup: CDR1 MNHNY, CDR2 SVGAGI (reference sequence). The CDR3 consists of 15 residues. With 8 bases clipped from V and 4 bases from J, the junction kept 12 bases outside the gene matches. CDR3 DNA: TGTGCCAGCCGTTTGAACCTAGCGGGATCTTACGAGCAGTACGTC. This encodes CASRLNLAGSYEQYV.

This chain connects TRBV28 to TRBJ2-3, with TRBD2 as a possible D gene (5 bases). Trimming pared 8 bases from V and 2 bases from J, leaving 11 bases between. Looked up from germline, CDR1 is MDHEN and CDR2 is SYDVKM. This CDR3 region has 13 residues. The CDR3 is CASAGPPTDTQYF. For the CDR3, the DNA is TGTGCCAGCGCGGGCCCCCCCACAGATACGCAGTATTTT.

The chain employs TRBV12-5 and TRBJ1-1; perhaps TRBD1 as D (6 bases). The CDR3 sequence is 13 residues long. Looked up from germline, CDR1 is LGHNT and CDR2 is FRNRAP. V lost 6 bases to trimming and J lost 3 bases, with 11 bases between them. CDR3 amino acids: CASGKDSYTEAFF. The DNA of the CDR3 is TGTGCTAGTGGCAAGGACAGTTACACTGAAGCTTTCTTT.

The chain is built from TRBV5-8 and TRBJ2-3, with 7 nucleotides matching TRBD2. Trimming cost V 0 bases and J 1 base; bases outside gene matches: 14. This CDR3 region has 19 residues. Germline V gives CDR1 SGHTS, CDR2 YDEGEE. The CDR3 reads CASSLAWAGVGSGTDTQYF. The CDR3 nucleotides are TGTGCCAGCAGCTTGGCTTGGGCGGGGGTCGGATCGGGCACAGATACGCAGTATTTT.

V usage is TRBV6-1 and J usage is TRBJ2-1; a weak D match, TRBD2 (6 bases). CDR1 and CDR2 (germline): MNHNS, SASEGT. Trimming pared 3 bases from V and 0 bases from J, leaving 15 bases between. The CDR3 consists of 17 residues. Written as DNA, the CDR3 is TGTGCCAGCAGTGACTTGCCCTCTAGCGCCTCCTACAATGAGCAGTTCTTC. It yields the protein CASSDLPSSASYNEQFF.

Here the CDR3 reads CASSAGGLYNEQFF. CDR3 coding DNA: TGTGCCAGCAGTGCGGGGGGGCTGTACAATGAGCAGTTCTTC. V usage is TRBV6-4 and J usage is TRBJ2-1, with 8 bases fitting TRBD2. This CDR3 has 14 amino acids. V lost 4 bases and J lost 4; bases outside the gene matches: 3. Germline loops: CDR1 MRHNA, CDR2 SNTAGT.

This chain links TRBV5-4 with TRBJ2-7; D perhaps matches TRBD1 (5 bases). V shed 0 bases and J shed 3 bases, with 7 bases lying between them. The germline CDR1 and CDR2 sequences are SGHNT and YYREEE (reference sequence). The CDR3 consists of 13 residues. DNA for the CDR3: TGTGCCAGCAGCTTGGCAGGGTACTACGAGCAGTACTTC. It encodes CASSLAGYYEQYF.

The genes are TRBV30 and TRBJ2-3; 9 nucleotides agree with TRBD1. The CDR3 consists of 14 residues. Losses at the gene ends were 1 base for V and 3 bases for J; bases not matched to a gene: 2. The germline V gene encodes CDR1 GTSNPN and CDR2 SVGIG (reference sequence). The CDR3 is CAWSEGQGTDTQYF. The DNA of the CDR3 is TGTGCCTGGAGTGAGGGACAGGGTACAGATACGCAGTATTTT.

The table lists this clone with a count of one. The V gene is TRBV19, the J gene TRBJ2-4, with D hard to call. V lost 4 bases and J lost 6, with 7 bases in between. Germline loops: CDR1 LNHDA, CDR2 SQIVND (reference sequence). The CDR3 spans 12 residues. CDR3 sequence: CASSTSANIQYF. The CDR3 DNA is TGTGCCAGTAGTACTAGTGCAAACATTCAGTACTTC.